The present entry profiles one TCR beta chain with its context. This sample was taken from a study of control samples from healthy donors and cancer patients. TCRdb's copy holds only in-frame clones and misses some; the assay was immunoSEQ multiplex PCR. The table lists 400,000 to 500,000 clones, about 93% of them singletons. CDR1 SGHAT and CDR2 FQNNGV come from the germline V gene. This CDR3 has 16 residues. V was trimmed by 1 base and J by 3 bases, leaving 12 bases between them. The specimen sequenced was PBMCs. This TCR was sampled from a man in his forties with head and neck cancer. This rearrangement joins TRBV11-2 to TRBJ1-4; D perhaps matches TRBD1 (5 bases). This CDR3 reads CASSLGRAGSNEKLFF. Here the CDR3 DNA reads TGTGCCAGCAGCTTAGGAAGGGCAGGGTCTAATGAAAAACTGTTTTTT.